This section outlines one T cell receptor beta chain sequence together with its context. Its antigen is unknown. The sample is drawn from a study of shared clonotypes between healthy human individuals. The investigators split CD4+ cells into a CD45RA+ naive subset and a CD45RA-negative memory subset. Points from the study as a whole: Non-shared clonotypes showed lower generation probabilities than clonotypes common to all four donors. Despite large depth, sorted-subset datasets appeared incompletely sequenced. The sharing of 5% to 6.5% of naive CD4 clonotypes was seen across a few donors.

Data came from immunoSEQ multiplex PCR; TCRdb stores just in-frame clones and leaves some out. Of some 2,500,000 clones listed, approximately 94% are singletons. Sequenced: naive CD4+ T cells from PBMCs. Regarding subset: CD45RA+ positively selected. This receptor was obtained from a man aged 18 to 35 in good health. Some clones in this sample may be carry-over from other donors' samples.

The CDR3 coding sequence is TGTGCCAGCAGCTTACGGCGGAGTACTAGCACAGATACGCAGTATTTT. This gives the protein CASSLRRSTSTDTQYF. The J gene is TRBJ2-3, the V gene TRBV7-9, with no clear D. This CDR3 spans 16 amino acids. Trimming shortened V by 2 bases and J by 0 bases, and 12 bases separated the two germline ends. Germline V gene data show CDR1 as SEHNR and CDR2 as FQNEAQ (reference sequence).